These T cell receptor beta chains were read from a single sample in a study of T cell responses to AZD1222 COVID-19 vaccine. TCRdb's copy holds only in-frame clones and misses some; the assay was immunoSEQ multiplex PCR. The table for this sample gives over 130,000 clones. Specimen: peripheral blood. Every receptor here comes from an adult in good health. CDR3s include the opening cysteine and the closing phenylalanine or tryptophan. The D gene is left open where the match is weak.

>-|TRBJ2-1|TRBV5-6
TGTGCCAGCAGCTTGGTGTCTACCCAAAAGGGATTCTTC
CASSLVSTQKGFF
>-|TRBJ1-2|TRBV5-4
TGTGCCAGCAGCTTAAGGACAGTCGCCTCAGCTAACTATGGCTACACCTTC
CASSLRTVASANYGYTF
>TRBD1|TRBJ1-1|TRBV7-8
TGTGCCAGCAGCTCTGCCGGAAAAGGGACAGGGGGTGAAGCTTTCTTT
CASSSAGKGTGGEAFF
>TRBD1|TRBJ1-2|TRBV6-1
TGTGCCAGCAGTGTCCGACGACAGGGGCCCTCTCGGTATGGCTACACCTTC
CASSVRRQGPSRYGYTF
>TRBD1|TRBJ1-6|TRBV2
TGTGCCAGCAGTGAAGGGTCGACAGGGAATAATTCACCCCTCCACTTT
CASSEGSTGNNSPLHF
>TRBD1|TRBJ1-1|TRBV5-1
TGCGCCAGCAGCTTGTCAGGGGGGACTGAAGCTTTCTTT
CASSLSGGTEAFF
>-|TRBJ2-2|TRBV12-3/TRBV12-4
TGTGCCAGCAGGGAACAGAACACCGGGGAGCTGTTTTTT
CASREQNTGELFF
>TRBD2|TRBJ2-7|TRBV6-5
TGTGCCAGCAGTTGGGGGACTAGCGGCTACGAGCAGTACTTC
CASSWGTSGYEQYF
>TRBD1|TRBJ1-2|TRBV7-9
TGTGCCAGCACCAACGCAGGGGGCGACTTCGGTGGCTACACCTTC
CASTNAGGDFGGYTF
>TRBD1|TRBJ1-1|TRBV7-2
TGTGCCAGCAGCTTAAACAGGGGGCTCACTGAAGCTTTCTTT
CASSLNRGLTEAFF
>TRBD2|TRBJ2-1|TRBV18
TGTGCCAGCTCACCAACTAGCGGGGGGGCGAATGAGCAGTTCTTC
CASSPTSGGANEQFF
>-|TRBJ1-3|TRBV2
TGTGCCAGCCTATCTGGAAACACCATATATTTT
CASLSGNTIYF
>TRBD1|TRBJ1-4|TRBV7-9
TGTGCCAGCACCTCCGGGACAGATCACGAAAAACTGTTTTTT
CASTSGTDHEKLFF
>-|TRBJ2-7|TRBV30
TGTGCCTGGGGGGTACCCTACGAGCAGTACTTC
CAWGVPYEQYF
>-|TRBJ2-7|TRBV4-3
TGCGCCAGCAGCCAAGGGGAAGGGGCTGGCTACGAGCAGTACTTC
CASSQGEGAGYEQYF
>-|TRBJ2-7|TRBV27
TGTGCCAGCAGTCGAACCGGGACTTCGACCTACGAGCAGTACTTC
CASSRTGTSTYEQYF
>-|TRBJ1-2|TRBV9
TGTGCCAGCAGCGTAGCCCTCGGGGTATACTATGGCTACACCTTC
CASSVALGVYYGYTF
>TRBD1|TRBJ1-5|TRBV6-5
TGTGCCAGCGGGTCAGGGGGCGTTCAGCCCCAGCATTTT
CASGSGGVQPQHF
>-|TRBJ1-1|TRBV11-2
TGTGCCAGCATGGGGAACACTGAAGCTTTCTTT
CASMGNTEAFF
>-|TRBJ1-1|TRBV5-1
TGCGCCAGCAGCTTGGCCCCTAATGGGGATGGCACTGAAGCTTTCTTT
CASSLAPNGDGTEAFF
>-|TRBJ1-1|TRBV25-1
TGTGCCAGCAGTGAATGGCGGCAGGGGCACACTGAAGCTTTCTTT
CASSEWRQGHTEAFF
>TRBD1|TRBJ1-5|TRBV10-3
TGTGCCATTGGACAGGGGGCAAATAGCAATCAGCCCCAGCATTTT
CAIGQGANSNQPQHF
>TRBD2|TRBJ2-1|TRBV27
TGTGCCAGCAGTTCCACCCCTAGCGGGGGGGCATATGAGCAGTTCTTC
CASSSTPSGGAYEQFF
>-|TRBJ2-4|TRBV7-7
TGTGCCAGCAGCTTAGGTCTCTGGCAGGGATTAGCCAAAAACATTCAGTACTTC
CASSLGLWQGLAKNIQYF
>-|TRBJ1-6|TRBV6-4
TGTGCCAGCAGGGAGCGCTCACCCCTCCACTTT
CASRERSPLHF
>-|TRBJ1-2|TRBV6-5
TGTGCCAGCAGCGGGGGGCAGGGTAACTATGGCTACACCTTC
CASSGGQGNYGYTF
>-|TRBJ1-6|TRBV3-1/TRBV3-2
TGTGCCAGCAGCCAAAGGAGGACTGTTGCCTATAATTCACCCCTCCACTTT
CASSQRRTVAYNSPLHF
>TRBD2|TRBJ2-7|TRBV11-2
TGTGCCAGCAGCGCAACGGGGGGGTGGCGCGAGCAGTACTTC
CASSATGGWREQYF
>-|TRBJ1-5|TRBV15
TGTGCCACCAGCAGTCAGTGGGGCAATCAGCCCCAGCATTTT
CATSSQWGNQPQHF
>TRBD2|TRBJ2-1|TRBV12-5
TGTGCTAGCCGATCTAGCGGGGGGCTGTACAATGAGCAGTTCTTC
CASRSSGGLYNEQFF
>-|TRBJ1-6|TRBV6-1
TGTGCCAGCAGTGAGTCAGTCTATAATTCACCCCTCCACTTT
CASSESVYNSPLHF
>-|TRBJ1-5|TRBV27
TGTGCCAGCAGTTCCCATGGGGGCGGTCAGCCCCAGCATTTT
CASSSHGGGQPQHF
>-|TRBJ1-5|TRBV2
TGTGCCAGCAGTGCGGAGCGGCCCCGAAATAGCAATCAGCCCCAGCATTTT
CASSAERPRNSNQPQHF
>TRBD1|TRBJ1-6|TRBV19
TGTGCCAGTAAAACAGGGGGGATCTATAATTCACCCCTCCACTTT
CASKTGGIYNSPLHF
>-|TRBJ2-7|TRBV29-1
TGCAGCGGGACAGACTCCTACGAGCAGTACTTC
CSGTDSYEQYF
>-|TRBJ2-7|TRBV11-2
TGTGCCAGCAGCTTAGGGGGGGGCAGGGAGCAGTACTTC
CASSLGGGREQYF
>-|TRBJ2-3|TRBV29-1
TGCAGCGTTAGTTCGCGGTTCACAGATACGCAGTATTTT
CSVSSRFTDTQYF
>-|TRBJ1-1|TRBV7-3
TGTGCCAGCAGCTTATTCATTTCCAGGGAAGAAATAATGAACACTGAAGCTTTCTTT
CASSLFISREEIMNTEAFF
>TRBD1|TRBJ2-7|TRBV6-5
TGTGCCAGCAGACATACAGGGGGCTCTACGGGGCAGTACTTC
CASRHTGGSTGQYF
>-|TRBJ1-3|TRBV7-9
TGTGCCAGCAGCCGACAGGCTGGAAACACCATATATTTT
CASSRQAGNTIYF
>TRBD1|TRBJ1-5|TRBV7-8
TGTGCCAGCAGCCCCCTGGGGCCACAGGGGGCGAAAGGCAATCAGCCCCAGCATTTT
CASSPLGPQGAKGNQPQHF